The clone carrying this T cell receptor (beta chain) was detected many times. The antigen is not known. This entry is derived from a study of T cell repertoires in cytomegalovirus infection. As for the study in general: In public TCR beta signatures, there were indications of both CMV infection and matching HLA type. Findings and limits, study-wide: Cumulative public TCR beta family frequency identified CMV carriers with the relevant HLA. The ex vivo response was dominated by HLA-C-restricted CMV-specific TCR beta clonotypes.

TCRdb reprocessed the reads with MiXCR, giving one entry per CDR3 protein. Altogether a few hundred thousand distinct CDR3 sequences are present, approximately 9.5% being singletons, with the ten largest covering over 3.5%. V shed 2 bases and J 4 bases; nucleotides not matched to a gene: 5. CDR3 size: 15 residues. Sequenced input: PBMCs. The V and J genes are TRBV12-3 or TRBV12-4 and TRBJ1-5; TRBD1 agrees at 7 bases. The TCR originated in a human donor in good health (CMV status not recorded). Some clones in this sample may be carry-over from other donors' samples. CDR3 protein: CASSLQGEGNQPQHF. CDR3 in DNA: TGTGCCAGCAGTTTACAGGGGGAAGGAAATCAGCCCCAGCATTTT.